Sequencing of this TCR beta chain was carried out in a study of chemoradiotherapy in HPV16-positive cancers. Measured with immunoSEQ multiplex PCR; TCRdb has only the in-frame clones, and not every one. The sample has about 3,500 clones; less than 95% are singletons. Repertoires were sampled repeatedly during chemoradiotherapy. CDR1 is MNHEY and CDR2 is SVGAGI in the germline V gene. The V gene end was trimmed by 2 bases and the J gene end by 8 bases; junction bases not matched to a gene: 7. The CDR3 extends over 15 amino acids. The V gene is TRBV6-5, the J gene TRBJ2-1, with 9 bases fitting TRBD1. This TCR came from a human donor with HPV-associated anogenital cancer. The sample here was tumor tissue, taken from a patient who underwent chemoradiotherapy. DNA for the CDR3: TGTGCCAGCAGTTACGAGGGACAGGGCGGGGATGAGCAGTTCTTC. This encodes CASSYEGQGGDEQFF.